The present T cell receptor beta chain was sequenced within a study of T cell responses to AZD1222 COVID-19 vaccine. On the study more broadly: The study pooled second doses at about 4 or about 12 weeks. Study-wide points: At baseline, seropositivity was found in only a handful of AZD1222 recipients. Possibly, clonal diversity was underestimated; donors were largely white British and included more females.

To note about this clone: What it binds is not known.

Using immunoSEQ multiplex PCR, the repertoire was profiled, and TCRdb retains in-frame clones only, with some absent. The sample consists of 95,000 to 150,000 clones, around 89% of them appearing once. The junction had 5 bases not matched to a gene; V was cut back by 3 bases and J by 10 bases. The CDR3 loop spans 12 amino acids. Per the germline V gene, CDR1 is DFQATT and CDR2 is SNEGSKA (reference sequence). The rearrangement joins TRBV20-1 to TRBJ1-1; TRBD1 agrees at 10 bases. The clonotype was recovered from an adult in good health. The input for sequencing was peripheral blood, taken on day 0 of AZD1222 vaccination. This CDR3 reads CSASSGTGAAFF. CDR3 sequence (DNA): TGCAGTGCTAGTTCCGGGACAGGGGCAGCTTTCTTT.